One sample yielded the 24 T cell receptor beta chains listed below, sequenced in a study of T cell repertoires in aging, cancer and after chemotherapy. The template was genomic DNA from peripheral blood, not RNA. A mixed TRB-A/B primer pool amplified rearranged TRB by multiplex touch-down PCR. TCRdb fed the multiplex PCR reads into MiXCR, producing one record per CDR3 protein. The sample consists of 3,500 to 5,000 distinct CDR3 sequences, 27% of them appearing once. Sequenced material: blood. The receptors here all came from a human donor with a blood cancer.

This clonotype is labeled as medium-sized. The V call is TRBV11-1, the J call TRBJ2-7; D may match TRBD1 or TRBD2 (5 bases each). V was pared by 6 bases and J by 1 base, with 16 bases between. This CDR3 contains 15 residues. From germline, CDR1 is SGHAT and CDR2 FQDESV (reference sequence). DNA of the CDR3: TGTGCCAGCAGTCGGGACCTCATTCCATCCTACGAGCAGTACTTC. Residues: CASSRDLIPSYEQYF.

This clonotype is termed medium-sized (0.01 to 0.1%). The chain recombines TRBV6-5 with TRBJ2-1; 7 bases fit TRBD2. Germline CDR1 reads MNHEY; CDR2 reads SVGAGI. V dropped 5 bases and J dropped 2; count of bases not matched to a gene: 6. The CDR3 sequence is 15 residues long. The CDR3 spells CASSPGLAAYNEQFF. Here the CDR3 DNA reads TGTGCCAGCAGTCCAGGGCTAGCGGCCTACAATGAGCAGTTCTTC.

The CDR3 DNA sequence: TGTGCCATCAGTGAACAGGGTCAGGGGAGGAATGAGCAGTTCTTC. Translated, it gives CAISEQGQGRNEQFF. V usage is TRBV10-3 and J usage is TRBJ2-1; D possibly matches TRBD1 or TRBD2 (6 bases each). The CDR3 length is 15 residues. Germline-derived CDR1 and CDR2 are ENHRY and SYGVKD. V lost 3 bases and J lost 7, with 16 bases in between.

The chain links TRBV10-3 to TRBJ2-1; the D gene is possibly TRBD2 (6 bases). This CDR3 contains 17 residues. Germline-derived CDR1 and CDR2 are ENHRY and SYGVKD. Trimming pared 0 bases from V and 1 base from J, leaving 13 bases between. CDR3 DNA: TGTGCCATCAGTGAGTCGGAAGCAGGGACTTCCTACAATGAGCAGTTCTTC. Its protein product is CAISESEAGTSYNEQFF.

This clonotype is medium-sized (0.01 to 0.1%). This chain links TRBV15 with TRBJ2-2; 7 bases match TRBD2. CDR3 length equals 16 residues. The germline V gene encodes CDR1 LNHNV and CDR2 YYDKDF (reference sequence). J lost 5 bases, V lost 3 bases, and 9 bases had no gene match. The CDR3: CATSSSERDKTGELFF. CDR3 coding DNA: TGTGCCACCAGCAGTTCAGAGCGGGATAAAACCGGGGAGCTGTTTTTT.

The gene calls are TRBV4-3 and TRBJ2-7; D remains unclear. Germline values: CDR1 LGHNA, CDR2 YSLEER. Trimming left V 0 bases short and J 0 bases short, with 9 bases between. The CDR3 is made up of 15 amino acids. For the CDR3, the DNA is TGCGCCAGCAGCCAAGATCTGGCGAGCTCCTACGAGCAGTACTTC. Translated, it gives CASSQDLASSYEQYF.

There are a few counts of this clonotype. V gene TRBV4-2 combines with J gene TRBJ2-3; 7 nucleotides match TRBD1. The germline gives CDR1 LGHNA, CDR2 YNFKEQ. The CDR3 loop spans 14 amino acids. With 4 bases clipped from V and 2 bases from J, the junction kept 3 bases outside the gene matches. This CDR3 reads CASSRDRDTDTQYF. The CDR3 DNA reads TGTGCCAGCAGCCGAGACAGGGACACAGATACGCAGTATTTT.

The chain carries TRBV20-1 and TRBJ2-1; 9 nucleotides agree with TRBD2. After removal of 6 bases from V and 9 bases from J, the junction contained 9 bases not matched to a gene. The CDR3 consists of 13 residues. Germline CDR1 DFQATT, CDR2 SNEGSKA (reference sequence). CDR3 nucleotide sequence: TGCAGTGCACGCCTGGCTAGCGGGATTGAGCAGTTCTTC. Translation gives CSARLASGIEQFF.

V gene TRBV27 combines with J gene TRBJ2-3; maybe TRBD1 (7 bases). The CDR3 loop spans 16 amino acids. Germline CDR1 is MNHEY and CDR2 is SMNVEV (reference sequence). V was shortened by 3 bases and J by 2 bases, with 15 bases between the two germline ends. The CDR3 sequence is CASSLQGGNPTDTQYF. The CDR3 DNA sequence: TGTGCCAGCAGTTTGCAGGGGGGAAATCCCACAGATACGCAGTATTTT.

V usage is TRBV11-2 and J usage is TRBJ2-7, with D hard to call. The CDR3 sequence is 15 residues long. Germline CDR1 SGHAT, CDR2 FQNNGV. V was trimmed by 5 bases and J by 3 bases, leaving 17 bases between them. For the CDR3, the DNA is TGTGCCAGCAGCCCGAGGCTTAGTGAAATCTACGAGCAGTACTTC. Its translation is CASSPRLSEIYEQYF.

CDR3: CASSPSSGTPGAMYGYTF. CDR3 nucleotide sequence: TGTGCCAGCAGCCCTTCCTCCGGGACACCGGGGGCAATGTATGGCTACACCTTC. The V call is TRBV11-2, the J call TRBJ1-2, with D possibly matching TRBD1 (6 bases). Germline loops: CDR1 SGHAT, CDR2 FQNNGV. This CDR3 has 18 residues. V was trimmed by 5 bases and J by 5 bases, leaving 27 bases between them.

DNA of the CDR3: TGTGCCAGCAGTCATCCCGTAGCGGGAGGTGTGAAGACCCAGTACTTC. It translates to CASSHPVAGGVKTQYF. The chain combines TRBV28 with TRBJ2-5; 10 bases line up with TRBD2. V was clipped by 5 bases and J by 6 bases; unmatched bases: 12. The CDR3 is 16 residues long. Germline V lookup: CDR1 MDHEN, CDR2 SYDVKM.

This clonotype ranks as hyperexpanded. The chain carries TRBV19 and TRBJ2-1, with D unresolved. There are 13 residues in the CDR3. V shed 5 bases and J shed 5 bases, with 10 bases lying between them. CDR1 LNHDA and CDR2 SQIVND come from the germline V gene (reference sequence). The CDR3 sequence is CASSLGRNNEQFF. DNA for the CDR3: TGTGCCAGTAGTTTAGGACGGAACAATGAGCAGTTCTTC.

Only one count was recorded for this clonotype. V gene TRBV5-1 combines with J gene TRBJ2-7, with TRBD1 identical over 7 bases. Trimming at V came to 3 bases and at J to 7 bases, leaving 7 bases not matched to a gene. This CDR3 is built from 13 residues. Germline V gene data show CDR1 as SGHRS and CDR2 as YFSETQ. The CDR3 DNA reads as TGCGCCAGCAGCTCCGGACAGGTTGAGGAGCAGTACTTC. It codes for CASSSGQVEEQYF.

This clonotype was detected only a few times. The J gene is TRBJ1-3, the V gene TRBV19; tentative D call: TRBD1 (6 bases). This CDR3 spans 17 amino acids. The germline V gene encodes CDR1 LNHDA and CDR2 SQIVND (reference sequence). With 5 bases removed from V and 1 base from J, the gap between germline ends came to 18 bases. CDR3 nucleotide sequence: TGTGCCAGTAGTTCCCACCGACAGGACCCTTCTGGAAACACCATATATTTT. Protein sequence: CASSSHRQDPSGNTIYF.

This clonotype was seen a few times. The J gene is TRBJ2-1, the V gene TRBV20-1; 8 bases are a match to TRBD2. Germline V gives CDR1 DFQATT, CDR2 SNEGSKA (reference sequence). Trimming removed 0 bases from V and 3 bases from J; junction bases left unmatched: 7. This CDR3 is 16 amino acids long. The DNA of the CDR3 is TGCAGTGCTAGAGATCGTTACAGCGGGAGCTACAATGAGCAGTTCTTC. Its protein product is CSARDRYSGSYNEQFF.

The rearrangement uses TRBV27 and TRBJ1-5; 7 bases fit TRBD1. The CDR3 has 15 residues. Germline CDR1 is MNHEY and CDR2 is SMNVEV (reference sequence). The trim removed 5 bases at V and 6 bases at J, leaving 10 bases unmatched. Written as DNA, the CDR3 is TGTGCCAGCAGTCCGTACAGGGGCTCTGGTCAGCCCCAGCATTTT. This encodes CASSPYRGSGQPQHF.

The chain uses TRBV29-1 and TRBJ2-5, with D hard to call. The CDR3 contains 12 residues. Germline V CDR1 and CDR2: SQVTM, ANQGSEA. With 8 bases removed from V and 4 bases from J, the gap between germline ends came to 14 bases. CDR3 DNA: TGCAGCAATCCCCGACCGGGAGAGACCCAGTACTTC. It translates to CSNPRPGETQYF.

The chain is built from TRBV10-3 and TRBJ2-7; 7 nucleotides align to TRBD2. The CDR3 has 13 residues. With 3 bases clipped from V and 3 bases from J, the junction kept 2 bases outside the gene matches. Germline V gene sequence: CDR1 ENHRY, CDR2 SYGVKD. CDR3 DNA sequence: TGTGCCATCAGTGATGGGAGGGGCTACGAGCAGTACTTC. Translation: CAISDGRGYEQYF.

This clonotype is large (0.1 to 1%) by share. CDR3 in DNA: TGTGCCTGGAGTCGCCCTTTGGTGGGGACCTACGAGCAGTACTTC. It codes for CAWSRPLVGTYEQYF. The chain links TRBV30 to TRBJ2-7; D not certain. Looked up from germline, CDR1 is GTSNPN and CDR2 is SVGIG (reference sequence). V shed 2 bases and J shed 2 bases, with 16 bases lying between them. This CDR3 comprises 15 residues. Full variable domain (remainder filled in from reference TRBV30 and TRBJ2-7): SQTIHQWPATLVQPVGSPLSLECTVEGTSNPNLYWYRQAAGRGLQLLFYSVGIGQISSEVPQNLSASRPQDRQFILSSKKLLLSDSGFYLCAWSRPLVGTYEQYFGPGTRLTVT.

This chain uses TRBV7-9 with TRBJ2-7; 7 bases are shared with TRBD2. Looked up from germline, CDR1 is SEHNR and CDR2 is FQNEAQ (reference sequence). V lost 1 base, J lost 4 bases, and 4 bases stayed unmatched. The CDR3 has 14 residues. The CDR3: CASSLGGSGYEQYF. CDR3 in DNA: TGTGCCAGCAGCTTAGGCGGGAGCGGGTACGAGCAGTACTTC.

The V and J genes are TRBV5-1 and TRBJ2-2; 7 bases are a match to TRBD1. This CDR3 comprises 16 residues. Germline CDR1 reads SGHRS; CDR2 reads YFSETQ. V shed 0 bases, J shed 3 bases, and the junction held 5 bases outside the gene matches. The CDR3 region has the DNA TGCGCCAGCAGCTTGGAGGGGACAGATTACACCGGGGAGCTGTTTTTT. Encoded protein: CASSLEGTDYTGELFF.

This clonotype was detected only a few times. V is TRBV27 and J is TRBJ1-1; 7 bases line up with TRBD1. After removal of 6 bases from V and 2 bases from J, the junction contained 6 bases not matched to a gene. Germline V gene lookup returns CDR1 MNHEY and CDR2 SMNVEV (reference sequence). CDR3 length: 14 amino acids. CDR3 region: CASRIDRENTEAFF. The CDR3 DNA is TGTGCCAGCAGGATAGACAGGGAAAACACTGAAGCTTTCTTT.

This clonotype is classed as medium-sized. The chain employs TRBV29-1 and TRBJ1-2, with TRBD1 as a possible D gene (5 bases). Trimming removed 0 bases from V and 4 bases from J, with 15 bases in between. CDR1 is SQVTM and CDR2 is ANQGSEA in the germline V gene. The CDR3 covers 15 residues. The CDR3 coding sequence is TGCAGCGTTGAAGATCAACGGGGGGGATTCTATGGCTACACCTTC. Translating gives CSVEDQRGGFYGYTF.